This T cell receptor beta chain was obtained from a study of spatial heterogeneity in lung cancer. Study-level information: Detected sequences consistently included more beta-chain ones than alpha-chain ones. Study-wide results and caveats: Ubiquitous expanded tumor TCRs were observed in blood more at resection than follow-up.

Sample time point: sample taken at primary tumor resection. Whole RNA from tumor, nontumor lung or frozen PBMC was sequenced unsorted. Samples came from roughly 72 TRACERx patients with untreated early-stage lung cancer. Only a few counts were recorded for this clonotype. What it binds is not known. The library protocol tagged each TCR cDNA with a unique molecular identifier. TCRdb fed the 5' RACE reads into MiXCR, producing one record per CDR3 protein. The data hold approximately 81,000 distinct CDR3 sequences, with 10% to 15% observed a single time. From germline, CDR1 is SGHNT and CDR2 YYREEE (reference sequence). There are 13 residues in the CDR3. V gave up 4 bases and J gave up 10 bases, with 15 bases separating them.

This receptor was taken from a male donor with early-stage non-small cell lung cancer. Here the sequenced sample was PBMCs, taken at surgery. The chain couples TRBV5-4 to TRBJ2-1, with D possibly being TRBD1 (5 bases). The CDR3: CASSVDQGREQFF. The CDR3 coding sequence is TGTGCCAGCAGCGTCGATCAGGGAAGGGAGCAGTTCTTC.